This T cell receptor (beta chain) was recovered during a study of blood T cell repertoires in COVID-19 (dated by TCRdb to the early 2020s). Regarding the complete study: Samples from collaborators originated in the United States, Italy and Spain and spanned both the acute and convalescent phases of COVID-19. The material from the prospective study consisted of cDNA or gDNA derived from T cells, B-cell-depleted T cells, or PBMCs. Where available, HLA class I and class II types were taken from metadata supplied by the sample provider and were not determined by assay-based typing. A freely available public database, intended as a resource for researchers studying the immune response to SARS-CoV-2, is where the repertoires were released. A de-identified subject ID, COVID-19 status, age in years and sex were almost always included in the sample metadata. Samples were obtained from the ongoing ImmuneRACE study (first 160 participants) and from 1,200 or so subjects provided by 6 global collaborators. The dataset comprised deeply sampled blood TCRbeta repertoires from subjects exposed to, actively infected with, or recovered from COVID-19. Findings and caveats that apply to the study as a whole: The amount of clinical and demographic metadata varied by source and participant and was provided uncurated.

TCRbeta CDR3 regions were amplified from genomic DNA by means of the immunoSEQ Assay, a bias-controlled multiplex PCR. Per the source publication's procedure: The number of nucleated cells in each sample was estimated by amplification of reference gene primers within the assay. To quantify the absolute abundance of each unique TCRbeta CDR3 rearrangement, sequence reads were collapsed and filtered. For each sample, productive Simpson clonality was calculated as the square root of Simpson's diversity index across productive rearrangements. Not all clones reach the TCRdb copy of this immuneACCESS table, which keeps in-frame sequences only. Checked studies attribute under half of the gap to unresolved V genes and leave the rest unexplained. V and J calls and clone size are copied from that table; D and trimming were computed from the DNA. The sample data list roughly 140,000 clones, and around four fifths of these were observed just once. The ten largest account for about 7.2% of the sample.

In the prospective study, participants were about 18 to 89 years old, resided in 24 geographic areas of the United States, and were enrolled through a virtual design. In the prospective study, participants were assigned to cohorts based on the clinical history participants reported in a screening survey and a study questionnaire. Recovered participants in ImmuneRACE Cohort 3 were defined as having two consecutive negative NP/OP PCR tests, clearance from a healthcare professional, or resolution of symptoms. Mobile phlebotomists in the prospective study collected whole blood, serum and a nasopharyngeal or oropharyngeal swab from every participant. Prospective study participants could optionally give additional blood draws and questionnaires over an approximately 2-month period. Before DNA extraction, blood samples from the prospective study were shipped at room temperature or frozen. About this clone itself: The antigen it recognizes is unknown. No per-base quality is available; no much larger clone lies one base away.

The germline V gene provides CDR1 KGHSH and CDR2 LQKENI. V is reduced by 6 bases and J by 7 bases, leaving a spacing of 19 bases between them. Counted from cysteine to phenylalanine, this CDR3 has 15 amino acids. Only CDR3 DNA remains: 45 bases, in frame from the first base. This receptor was identified in a man in his fifties who had recovered from COVID-19. The chain is encoded by TRBV18 joined to TRBJ1-5, and the D gene may be TRBD1, 6 bases matching. The specimen sequenced was PBMCs or T cells enriched from blood (not recorded which). The nucleotide sequence reads as follows: TGTGCCAGCTCTCAAACAGGGTGGCCGGAGCAGCCCCAGCATTTT. It translates as CASSQTGWPEQPQHF.